This T cell receptor beta chain was obtained from a study of blood T cell repertoires in COVID-19. Only in-frame clones appear in the TCRdb table, and some are missing; sequencing was by immunoSEQ multiplex PCR. The sample lists about 180,000 clones, around nine tenths occurring once. Unmatched junction bases numbered 16, after V lost 5 bases and J lost 5 bases. The CDR3 contains 18 residues. The germline V gene encodes CDR1 KGHDR and CDR2 SFDVKD. A few counts support this clone. The sequence was collected from a man aged 55 to 70 with COVID-19, enrolled during active disease. What was sequenced was peripheral blood. The chain carries TRBV24-1 and TRBJ2-5; 10 nucleotides align to TRBD2. The chain's CDR3 is CATSAPYGVAGGGETQYF. CDR3 in DNA: TGTGCCACCAGTGCCCCCTATGGGGTAGCGGGAGGTGGTGAGACCCAGTACTTC.